A selection of T cell receptor beta chains follows, all from one sample in a study of blood T cell repertoires in COVID-19. Profiling relied on immunoSEQ multiplex PCR, and the TCRdb table lists in-frame clones only, not all of them. The sample consists of approximately 500,000 clones, 75% to 90% of them appearing once. Sequencing used peripheral blood. The source is a human donor in a cohort sampled during active COVID-19. CDR3s include the opening cysteine and the closing phenylalanine or tryptophan.

j_call,v_call,cdr3_aa
TRBJ1-3,TRBV3-1/TRBV3-2,CASSQLPTGFGNTIYF
TRBJ1-2,TRBV27,CASSSMAGTRYTF
TRBJ2-7,TRBV19,CASSLYHGGIYEQYF
TRBJ1-5,TRBV5-8,CASSGGGDQPQHF
TRBJ1-1,TRBV19,CASKRGGNTEAFF
TRBJ2-7,TRBV6-6,CASRPSGQPYEQYF
TRBJ2-1,TRBV3-1/TRBV3-2,CASSPGMAYNEQFF
TRBJ2-3,TRBV7-2,CASSRPAGGHQGTQYF
TRBJ2-3,TRBV2,CASSSLAGGNQGGSDTQYF
TRBJ1-1,TRBV11-1,CASSQTQVRDTEAFF
TRBJ2-1,TRBV19,CASSWASGSYNEQFF
TRBJ1-6,TRBV6-5,CASIGWTGVGSPLHF
TRBJ2-5,TRBV19,CASSGQRYQETQYF
TRBJ2-2,TRBV5-1,CASSELSSTGELFF
TRBJ1-3,TRBV27,CASSSFRDRGPGNTIYF
TRBJ2-3,TRBV12-5,CASGPGTRASTDTQYF
TRBJ2-2,TRBV5-4,CASSLGGENTGELFF
TRBJ1-2,TRBV7-2,CASSRRGTEGGYTF
TRBJ2-2,TRBV7-2,CASSFPRLGTTGELFF
TRBJ1-1,TRBV28,CASRGDRGLGAEAFF
TRBJ2-7,TRBV27,CASSFSTGTGSYEQYF
TRBJ2-3,TRBV11-2,CASSYLAGPDTQYF
TRBJ1-1,TRBV4-3,CASSQVFYSWAFF
TRBJ2-2,TRBV7-3,CASSPRGLAGNTGELFF
TRBJ2-5,TRBV2,CASSENRISGSGRETQYF
TRBJ2-5,TRBV5-8,CASSWRRLAVETQYF
TRBJ2-2,TRBV11-3,CASSPRWTGKTGELFF
TRBJ1-4,TRBV28,CASSIAGENEKLFF
TRBJ1-5,TRBV30,CAWSVKGEPHF
TRBJ2-7,TRBV28,CASSQRRDLYEQYF
TRBJ2-1,TRBV25-1,CASSPDRGLYNEQFF
TRBJ2-7,TRBV5-1,CASSLGGDPAREQYF
TRBJ2-5,TRBV29-1,CSVEGLPGETQYF
TRBJ2-7,TRBV7-8,CASSLGGGYTYEQYF
TRBJ1-2,TRBV21-1,CASRGADRNYGYTF
TRBJ2-2,TRBV7-6,CASSFDLAGGAGELFF